A selection of T cell receptor beta chains follows, all from one sample in a study of T cells in Graves' hyperthyroidism and ophthalmopathy. TCRdb recomputed calls from the multiplex PCR reads with MiXCR, one row per CDR3 protein. The sample has roughly 500,000 distinct CDR3 sequences, roughly 14% seen once. The sequenced sample consisted of blood. The receptors here all came from a woman in her 30s with Graves' hyperthyroidism that later progressed to Graves' ophthalmopathy. The CDR3 runs from the conserved cysteine through the conserved F or W. The D gene is left open where the match is weak. For some rows the clone size is stated as once, few or many, or as a class when expanded; others skip it.

V gene: TRBV15
J gene: TRBJ2-2
D gene: .
clone size: few
CDR3 DNA: TGTGCCACAAACGTCTTGGAGAACACCGGGGAGCTGTTTTTT
CDR3 protein: CATNVLENTGELFF

V gene: TRBV4-2
J gene: TRBJ2-7
D gene: .
clone size: few
CDR3 DNA: TGTGCCAGCAGCCAACTCGGGGCCTACGGGAAGGGCGAGCAGTACTTC
CDR3 protein: CASSQLGAYGKGEQYF

V gene: TRBV27
J gene: TRBJ1-1
D gene: .
clone size: many
CDR3 DNA: TGTGCCAGCAATTCGGGGGGGCTGAACACTGAAGCTTTCTTT
CDR3 protein: CASNSGGLNTEAFF

V gene: TRBV12-5
J gene: TRBJ2-2
D gene: .
clone size: .
CDR3 DNA: TGTGCTAGTGCCCCTTTAGGGGGTGGTATCGGGGAGCTGTTTTTT
CDR3 protein: CASAPLGGGIGELFF

V gene: TRBV5-1
J gene: TRBJ1-2
D gene: .
clone size: many
CDR3 DNA: TGCGCCAGCAGCTTCCAAGAACCTTCCATCCACACCTTC
CDR3 protein: CASSFQEPSIHTF

V gene: TRBV29-1
J gene: TRBJ2-1
D gene: .
clone size: .
CDR3 DNA: TGCAGCGTTGGTCGCTCGATGACAAACAGTGAGCAGTTCTTC
CDR3 protein: CSVGRSMTNSEQFF

V gene: TRBV2
J gene: TRBJ2-1
D gene: TRBD2
clone size: .
CDR3 DNA: TGTGCCAGTCGAGGGACTAGCGGGATTAATGAGCAGTTCTTC
CDR3 protein: CASRGTSGINEQFF

V gene: TRBV12-3/TRBV12-4
J gene: TRBJ1-2
D gene: .
clone size: few
CDR3 DNA: TGTGCCAGCAGTTTTGCAGGCGTCGGTGGCTACACCTTC
CDR3 protein: CASSFAGVGGYTF

V gene: TRBV19
J gene: TRBJ1-1
D gene: TRBD1
clone size: many
CDR3 DNA: TGTGCCAGTAGTGTGGGACAGGCGAACACTGAAGCTTTCTTT
CDR3 protein: CASSVGQANTEAFF

V gene: TRBV29-1
J gene: TRBJ2-1
D gene: .
clone size: many
CDR3 DNA: TGCAGCGGAGGGGGGGTGGGAGAATACAATGAGCAGTTCTTC
CDR3 protein: CSGGGVGEYNEQFF

V gene: TRBV9
J gene: TRBJ1-2
D gene: TRBD1
clone size: .
CDR3 DNA: TGTGCCAGCAGCCCAGATCCGGGACAGTTCAATGGCTACACCTTC
CDR3 protein: CASSPDPGQFNGYTF

V gene: TRBV6-5
J gene: TRBJ2-3
D gene: TRBD2
clone size: .
CDR3 DNA: TGTGCCGGCAGTTATCCCCAAAAACCGGGACTAGCGGGAGTAGATACGCAGTATTTT
CDR3 protein: CAGSYPQKPGLAGVDTQYF

V gene: TRBV6-4
J gene: TRBJ2-3
D gene: .
clone size: many
CDR3 DNA: TGTGCCAGCGGGGCGGGACACACAGATACGCAGTATTTT
CDR3 protein: CASGAGHTDTQYF

V gene: TRBV28
J gene: TRBJ2-7
D gene: .
clone size: many
CDR3 DNA: TGTGCCAGCAGACCCACTACCGGCCCGACCTCCTACGAGCAGTACTTC
CDR3 protein: CASRPTTGPTSYEQYF

V gene: TRBV24-1
J gene: TRBJ2-1
D gene: .
clone size: many
CDR3 DNA: TGTGCCACCAGTGATTTGAGAAGCAATGAGCAGTTCTTC
CDR3 protein: CATSDLRSNEQFF

V gene: TRBV30
J gene: TRBJ2-7
D gene: .
clone size: many
CDR3 DNA: TGTGCCCTAGGACGAGAAGGGAACGAGCAGTACTTC
CDR3 protein: CALGREGNEQYF

V gene: TRBV10-3
J gene: TRBJ2-2
D gene: .
clone size: .
CDR3 DNA: TGTGCCATCAGTGAGTCCTCCGGGACCGGGGAGCTGTTTTTT
CDR3 protein: CAISESSGTGELFF

V gene: TRBV7-8
J gene: TRBJ2-7
D gene: .
clone size: many
CDR3 DNA: TGTGCCAGCAGCTGGCGTTGGGGGGACTCCCTAGGCGAGCAGTACTTC
CDR3 protein: CASSWRWGDSLGEQYF

V gene: TRBV3-1
J gene: TRBJ1-4
D gene: TRBD1
clone size: many
CDR3 DNA: TGTGCCAGCAGCCGACGTCGCGGGACAGGAGCCTTCGAAAAACTGTTTTTT
CDR3 protein: CASSRRRGTGAFEKLFF

V gene: TRBV6-1
J gene: TRBJ1-5
D gene: .
clone size: many
CDR3 DNA: TGTGCCAGCAGTTCAAGTAACCAGCGGAGCCAGCCCCAGCATTTT
CDR3 protein: CASSSSNQRSQPQHF

V gene: TRBV9
J gene: TRBJ2-7
D gene: .
clone size: .
CDR3 DNA: TGTGCCAGCAGCGGCCGAGCAGATAACGAGCAGTACTTC
CDR3 protein: CASSGRADNEQYF

V gene: TRBV4-1
J gene: TRBJ2-7
D gene: .
clone size: few
CDR3 DNA: TGCGCCAGCAGCCGCTTAGGAGTAGCCTACGAGCAGTACTTC
CDR3 protein: CASSRLGVAYEQYF